These 12 T cell receptor beta chains originate from one sample sequenced in a study of cytomegalovirus exposure and HLA in healthy donors. Sequencing was performed with immunoSEQ multiplex PCR; in TCRdb, only in-frame clones are kept and a portion is missing. The table records 200,000 to 250,000 clones, around 86% of them present only once. Sequencing used PBMCs. The receptors were sampled from a woman between 18 and 30 years old in good health and CMV-seropositive.

The J gene is TRBJ2-1, the V gene TRBV29-1; a possible D gene is TRBD2 (10 bases). Trimming cost V 3 bases and J 9 bases, with 21 bases left between them. Germline V gene lookup returns CDR1 SQVTM and CDR2 ANQGSEA. The CDR3 extends over 15 amino acids. The CDR3 spells CSVEVILAGQGEQFF. CDR3 DNA: TGCAGCGTTGAGGTTATACTAGCGGGACAGGGTGAGCAGTTCTTC.

V gene TRBV4-1 combines with J gene TRBJ2-7; TRBD2 aligns across 7 bases. Trimming cost V 3 bases and J 6 bases; bases outside gene matches: 11. CDR1 and CDR2 (germline): MGHRA, YSYEKL. CDR3 length equals 15 residues. CDR3 nucleotide sequence: TGCGCCAGCAGCCATCCGGCGGGAGCACTACGCGAGCAGTACTTC. Its translation is CASSHPAGALREQYF.

The rearrangement links TRBV10-3 to TRBJ1-1; TRBD1 matches 10 bases. Trimming took 4 bases from V and 7 from J; bases not matched to a gene: 9. Germline CDR1 is ENHRY and CDR2 is SYGVKD. CDR3 length equals 15 residues. The chain's CDR3 is CAISVGTGEWDEAFF. In DNA, the CDR3 is TGTGCCATCAGTGTGGGGACAGGGGAATGGGATGAAGCTTTCTTT.

V and J are TRBV30 and TRBJ2-7; TRBD2 aligns across 7 bases. CDR1 is GTSNPN and CDR2 is SVGIG in the germline V gene (reference sequence). The CDR3 runs 14 residues. The V segment lost 0 bases and the J segment 7 bases; nucleotides outside the gene matches: 9. The CDR3 DNA reads TGTGCCTGGAGTGTATCGGGGGGTCAAGGTGAGCAGTACTTC. Amino acids: CAWSVSGGQGEQYF.

The rearrangement joins TRBV19 to TRBJ1-1; D is unresolved. The germline gives CDR1 LNHDA, CDR2 SQIVND (reference sequence). This CDR3 has 14 amino acids. Deletions cut 5 bases from V and 1 base from J, with 11 bases between. CDR3 sequence: CASSHSRENTEAFF. The CDR3 DNA follows: TGTGCCAGTAGTCACTCCCGGGAGAACACTGAAGCTTTCTTT.

The chain recombines TRBV19 with TRBJ2-2, with 8 bases that match TRBD1. The V and J ends lost 5 bases and 4 bases, in that order; junction bases with no gene match: 9. The V gene's germline CDR1 is LNHDA and CDR2 SQIVND (reference sequence). The CDR3 sequence is 16 residues long. The CDR3 region has the DNA TGTGCCAGTAGTCGTCAAAGGACAGGGACCACCGGGGAGCTGTTTTTT. Amino acids: CASSRQRTGTTGELFF. Supplemented by reference TRBV19 and TRBJ2-2, the full variable domain reads DGGITQSPKYLFRKEGQNVTLSCEQNLNHDAMYWYRQDPGQGLRLIYYSQIVNDFQKGDIAEGYSVSREKKESFPLTVTSAQKNPTAFYLCASSRQRTGTTGELFFGEGSRLTVL.

As for this clone: The sample has other DNA sequences that encode this CDR3 too. This chain uses TRBV9 with TRBJ1-2; D is possibly TRBD1 (6 bases). The CDR3 spans 13 residues. Germline V CDR1 and CDR2: SGDLS, YYNGEE. V lost 2 bases, J lost 2 bases, and 7 bases lay in between. The CDR3 protein is CASSVGQNYGYTF. The CDR3, as DNA: TGTGCCAGCAGCGTGGGACAAAACTATGGCTACACCTTC.

A remark on this clone: Other DNA sequences in the sample encode the same CDR3. This chain joins TRBV5-1 and TRBJ2-7; 11 bases align to TRBD2. Germline loops: CDR1 SGHRS, CDR2 YFSETQ. CDR3 length equals 14 residues. V trimming: 2 bases; J trimming: 4 bases; junction bases outside the gene matches: 2. In DNA form, the CDR3 reads TGCGCCAGCAGCTTCACTAGCGGGAGTTACGAGCAGTACTTC. Translating gives CASSFTSGSYEQYF.

The chain uses TRBV5-1 and TRBJ2-2; perhaps TRBD1 as D (5 bases). There are 14 residues in the CDR3. Germline CDR1 is SGHRS and CDR2 is YFSETQ. V was clipped by 5 bases and J by 3 bases, with 11 bases between them. CDR3: CASRGREDTGELFF. The CDR3 DNA reads as TGCGCCAGCAGGGGCAGGGAAGACACCGGGGAGCTGTTTTTT. Full variable domain (rest looked up from reference TRBV5-1 and TRBJ2-2): KAGVTQTPRYLIKTRGQQVTLSCSPISGHRSVSWYQQTPGQGLQFLFEYFSETQRNKGNFPGRFSGRQFSNSRSEMNVSTLELGDSALYLCASRGREDTGELFFGEGSRLTVL.

This chain connects TRBV19 to TRBJ2-7, with D perhaps matching TRBD1 (5 bases). The V gene's germline CDR1 is LNHDA and CDR2 SQIVND (reference sequence). The ends were cut back, 4 bases at V and 5 bases at J, with 18 bases in the middle. The CDR3 spans 15 residues. Here the CDR3 reads CASSRGQEFWDEQYF. CDR3 nucleotides: TGTGCCAGTAGTAGGGGCCAGGAGTTTTGGGACGAGCAGTACTTC.

This clone was detected a few times. This rearrangement joins TRBV30 to TRBJ1-3; no definite D call. This CDR3 comprises 12 residues. Trimming removed 4 bases at V and 9 bases at J, with 13 bases between. CDR1 is GTSNPN and CDR2 is SVGIG in the germline V gene (reference sequence). This CDR3 is CAWMVRESTIYF. As DNA, the CDR3 is TGTGCCTGGATGGTACGAGAGAGCACCATATATTTT.

In its sample, this clone was seen a few times. V gene TRBV7-2 combines with J gene TRBJ2-7; tentative D call: TRBD1 (6 bases). There are 13 residues in the CDR3. V was shortened by 5 bases and J by 0 bases, with 8 bases between the two germline ends. Germline V gene lookup returns CDR1 SGHTA and CDR2 FQGNSA. In nucleotides, the CDR3 is TGTGCCAGCAGCCCGGACAGCTCCTACGAGCAGTACTTC. It translates to CASSPDSSYEQYF.